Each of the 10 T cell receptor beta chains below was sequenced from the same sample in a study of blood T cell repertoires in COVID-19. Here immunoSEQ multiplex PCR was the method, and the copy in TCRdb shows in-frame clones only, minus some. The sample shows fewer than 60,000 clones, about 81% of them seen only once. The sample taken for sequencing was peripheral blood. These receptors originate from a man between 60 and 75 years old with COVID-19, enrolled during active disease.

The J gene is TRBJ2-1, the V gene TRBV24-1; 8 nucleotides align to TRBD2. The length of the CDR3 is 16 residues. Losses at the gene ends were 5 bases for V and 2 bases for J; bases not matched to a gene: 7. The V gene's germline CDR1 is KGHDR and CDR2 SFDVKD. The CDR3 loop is CATSAGGRPPYNEQFF. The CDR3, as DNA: TGTGCCACCAGTGCTGGCGGGAGGCCCCCCTACAATGAGCAGTTCTTC.

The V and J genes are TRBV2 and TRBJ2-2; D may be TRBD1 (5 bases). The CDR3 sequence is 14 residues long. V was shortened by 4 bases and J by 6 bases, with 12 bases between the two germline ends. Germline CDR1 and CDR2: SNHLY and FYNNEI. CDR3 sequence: CASSGLRGPGELFF. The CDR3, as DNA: TGTGCCAGCAGTGGTCTAAGGGGCCCCGGGGAGCTGTTTTTT.

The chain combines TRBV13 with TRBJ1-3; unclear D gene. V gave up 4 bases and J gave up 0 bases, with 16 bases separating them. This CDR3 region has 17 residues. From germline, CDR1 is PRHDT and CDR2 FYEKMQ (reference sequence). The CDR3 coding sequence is TGTGCCAGCAGCTCCCGCTTAGACACCTTCTCTGGAAACACCATATATTTT. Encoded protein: CASSSRLDTFSGNTIYF. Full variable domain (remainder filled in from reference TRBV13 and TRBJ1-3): AAGVIQSPRHLIKEKRETATLKCYPIPRHDTVYWYQQGPGQDPQFLISFYEKMQSDKGSIPDRFSAQQFSDYHSELNMSSLELGDSALYFCASSSRLDTFSGNTIYFGEGSWLTVV.

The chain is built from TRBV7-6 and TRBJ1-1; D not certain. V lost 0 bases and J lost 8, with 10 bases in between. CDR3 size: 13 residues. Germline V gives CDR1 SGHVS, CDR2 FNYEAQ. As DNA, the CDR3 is TGTGCCAGCAGCTTAGCCTCCGGAGGGGAAGCTTTCTTT. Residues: CASSLASGGEAFF.

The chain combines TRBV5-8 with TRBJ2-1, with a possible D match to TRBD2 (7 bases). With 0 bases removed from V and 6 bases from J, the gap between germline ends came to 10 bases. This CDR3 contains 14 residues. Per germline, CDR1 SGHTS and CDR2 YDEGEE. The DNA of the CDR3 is TGTGCCAGCAGCTTGGGCGGGGGCCGCAATGAGCAGTTCTTC. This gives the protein CASSLGGGRNEQFF.

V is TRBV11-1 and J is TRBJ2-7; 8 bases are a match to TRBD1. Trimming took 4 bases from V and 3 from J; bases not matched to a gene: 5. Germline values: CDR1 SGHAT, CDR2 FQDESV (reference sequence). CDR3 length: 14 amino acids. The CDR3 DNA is TGTGCCAGCAGCTCGACCAGGGGGCTCTACGAGCAGTACTTC. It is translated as CASSSTRGLYEQYF.

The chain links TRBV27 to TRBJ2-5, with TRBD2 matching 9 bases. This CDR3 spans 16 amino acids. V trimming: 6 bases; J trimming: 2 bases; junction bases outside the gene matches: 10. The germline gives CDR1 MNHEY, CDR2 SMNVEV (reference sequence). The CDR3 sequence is CASSPGGGRGQETQYF. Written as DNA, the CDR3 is TGTGCCAGCAGCCCGGGGGGCGGGAGGGGTCAAGAGACCCAGTACTTC.

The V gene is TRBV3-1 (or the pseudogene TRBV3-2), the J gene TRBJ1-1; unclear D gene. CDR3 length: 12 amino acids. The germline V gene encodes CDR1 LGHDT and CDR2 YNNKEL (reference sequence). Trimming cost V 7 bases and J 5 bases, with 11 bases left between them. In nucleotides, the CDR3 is TGTGCCAGCAAATCCCGAGGGACTGAAGCTTTCTTT. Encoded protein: CASKSRGTEAFF.

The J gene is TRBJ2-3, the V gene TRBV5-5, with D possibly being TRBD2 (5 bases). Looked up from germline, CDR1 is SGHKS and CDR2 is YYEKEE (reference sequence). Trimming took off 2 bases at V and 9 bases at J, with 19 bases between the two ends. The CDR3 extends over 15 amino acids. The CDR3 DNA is TGTGCCAGCAGCTTAACCCCGGGGTCGCCCGGCACGCAGTATTTT. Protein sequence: CASSLTPGSPGTQYF. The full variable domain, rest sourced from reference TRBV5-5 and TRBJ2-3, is DAGVTQSPTHLIKTRGQQVTLRCSPISGHKSVSWYQQVLGQGPQFIFQYYEKEERGRGNFPDRFSARQFPNYSSELNVNALLLGDSALYLCASSLTPGSPGTQYFGPGTRLTVL.

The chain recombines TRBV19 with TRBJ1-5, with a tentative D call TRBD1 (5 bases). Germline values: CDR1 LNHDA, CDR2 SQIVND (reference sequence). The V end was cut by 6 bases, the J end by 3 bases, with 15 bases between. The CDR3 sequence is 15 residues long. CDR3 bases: TGTGCCAGTAGGCTTACTGAGACAGCCAATCAGCCCCAGCATTTT. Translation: CASRLTETANQPQHF.